These 18 T cell receptor beta chains were all obtained from the same sample, sequenced in a study of blood T cell repertoires in COVID-19. Some clones are missing from TCRdb's copy, which holds only in-frame ones; the method was immunoSEQ multiplex PCR. The sample lists approximately 200,000 clones, around 86% seen once, with less than 3.5% in the top ten. Material: peripheral blood. All receptors come from a young woman with active or convalescent COVID-19.

CDR3: CASSTGHTTEAFF. The DNA of the CDR3 is TGTGCCAGCTCTACAGGGCATACCACTGAAGCTTTCTTT. The V gene is TRBV18, the J gene TRBJ1-1, with D possibly matching TRBD1 (6 bases). With 6 bases removed from V and 4 bases from J, the gap between germline ends came to 12 bases. CDR1 and CDR2 from the germline V gene are KGHSH and LQKENI. The CDR3 totals 13 residues.

The V and J genes are TRBV14 and TRBJ1-1; D not certain. Trimming pared 5 bases from V and 1 base from J, leaving 14 bases between. In germline, CDR1 is SGHDN, CDR2 FVKESK. This CDR3 contains 15 residues. The CDR3 region is CASSFLTGRNTEAFF. The CDR3, as DNA: TGTGCCAGCAGCTTCCTCACTGGGCGGAACACTGAAGCTTTCTTT.

The chain couples TRBV2 to TRBJ1-5; D gene unclear. Germline CDR1 and CDR2: SNHLY and FYNNEI. V dropped 7 bases and J dropped 8 bases, with 21 bases sitting between them. There are 15 residues in the CDR3. The CDR3 spells CASTVGSPGMEPQHF. The CDR3 DNA reads as TGTGCCAGCACCGTCGGGAGCCCTGGGATGGAGCCCCAGCATTTT. Looking up the rest from reference TRBV2 and TRBJ1-5 gives the full variable domain: EPEVTQTPSHQVTQMGQEVILRCVPISNHLYFYWYRQILGQKVEFLVSFYNNEISEKSEIFDDQFSVERPDGSNFTLKIRSTKLEDSAMYFCASTVGSPGMEPQHFGDGTRLSIL.

The chain has TRBV9 and TRBJ1-1, with 7 nucleotides matching TRBD1. Germline CDR1 reads SGDLS; CDR2 reads YYNGEE. With 4 bases clipped from V and 10 bases from J, the junction kept 10 bases outside the gene matches. The CDR3 has 13 amino acids. The CDR3 nucleotides read TGTGCCAGCAGCTTATATCACAGGGGTTCAGCTTTCTTT. Amino acids: CASSLYHRGSAFF. Combining the CDR3 with reference TRBV9 and TRBJ1-1 gives the whole variable domain DSGVTQTPKHLITATGQRVTLRCSPRSGDLSVYWYQQSLDQGLQFLIQYYNGEERAKGNILERFSAQQFPDLHSELNLSSLELGDSALYFCASSLYHRGSAFFGQGTRLTVV.

V usage is TRBV15 and J usage is TRBJ1-6, with TRBD1 identical over 7 bases. Germline CDR1 reads LNHNV; CDR2 reads YYDKDF (reference sequence). J was trimmed by 8 bases and V by 1 base; bases with no gene match: 14. This CDR3 region has 18 residues. The CDR3 DNA sequence: TGTGCCACCAGCAGAGCAAGGGGGCGGGCAGAACCTGATTCACCCCTCCACTTT. Its translation is CATSRARGRAEPDSPLHF.

The chain carries TRBV6-5 and TRBJ2-1; TRBD2 aligns across 10 bases. Germline lookup yields CDR1 MNHEY and CDR2 SVGAGI. The CDR3 sequence is 14 residues long. V lost 6 bases, J lost 8 bases, and 7 bases stayed unmatched. The CDR3 loop reads CASSSSGSGDEQFF. The CDR3 bases are TGTGCCAGCAGCTCTAGCGGGAGTGGCGATGAGCAGTTCTTC.

The chain is built from TRBV7-9 and TRBJ1-2; D call uncertain. The CDR3 has 13 amino acids. The ends were cut back, 8 bases at V and 2 bases at J, with 12 bases in the middle. Germline values: CDR1 SEHNR, CDR2 FQNEAQ (reference sequence). The CDR3 reads CASQDTLNYGYTF. The DNA of the CDR3 is TGTGCCAGCCAGGATACCTTAAACTATGGCTACACCTTC. Complete variable domain (other parts from reference TRBV7-9 and TRBJ1-2): DTGVSQNPRHKITKRGQNVTFRCDPISEHNRLYWYRQTLGQGPEFLTYFQNEAQLEKSRLLSDRFSAERPKGSFSTLEIQRTEQGDSAMYLCASQDTLNYGYTFGSGTRLTVV.

The chain employs TRBV5-1 and TRBJ2-2; D uncertain. V dropped 0 bases and J dropped 1 base, with 7 bases sitting between them. CDR3 length equals 15 residues. In germline, CDR1 is SGHRS, CDR2 YFSETQ. The CDR3 reads CASSLGGLNTGELFF. DNA of the CDR3: TGCGCCAGCAGCTTGGGCGGTTTGAACACCGGGGAGCTGTTTTTT.

This clone has only a few counts. V and J are TRBV5-6 and TRBJ1-5; no reliable D call. The CDR3 has 14 amino acids. Trimming removed 0 bases from V and 0 bases from J, with 4 bases in between. Germline assignment: CDR1 SGHDT and CDR2 YYEEEE. The DNA of the CDR3 is TGTGCCAGCAGCTTGGGCTATAGCAATCAGCCCCAGCATTTT. Encoded protein: CASSLGYSNQPQHF.

J is TRBJ2-5 and V is TRBV6-5, with TRBD2 matching 7 bases. V was clipped by 1 base and J by 4 bases; unmatched bases: 9. Germline CDR1 MNHEY, CDR2 SVGAGI. CDR3 size: 16 residues. The DNA of the CDR3 is TGTGCCAGCAGTTACTTCCTGCGGGAGCGGGGAGAGACCCAGTACTTC. Translated, it gives CASSYFLRERGETQYF.

This clone came up a few times. The J gene is TRBJ2-7, the V gene TRBV3-1 (or the pseudogene TRBV3-2); tentative D call: TRBD1 (7 bases). Per the germline V gene, CDR1 is LGHDT and CDR2 is YNNKEL (reference sequence). V was clipped by 3 bases and J by 7 bases, with 22 bases between them. The CDR3 extends over 16 amino acids. The CDR3 DNA follows: TGTGCCAGCAGCCAGCTAATCCGACAGGGACTGGGAGAGCAGTACTTC. Protein sequence: CASSQLIRQGLGEQYF.

The chain is built from TRBV29-1 and TRBJ1-1, with unresolved D. CDR1 SQVTM and CDR2 ANQGSEA come from the germline V gene. V lost 0 bases and J 7 bases, leaving 9 bases between the germline ends. CDR3 length: 12 residues. CDR3: CSVEDLQFEAFF. CDR3 DNA: TGCAGCGTTGAAGATCTCCAGTTTGAAGCTTTCTTT. Together with reference TRBV29-1 and TRBJ1-1, the CDR3 gives the full variable domain: SAVISQKPSRDICQRGTSLTIQCQVDSQVTMMFWYRQQPGQSLTLIATANQGSEATYESGFVIDKFPISRPNLTFSTLTVSNMSPEDSSIYLCSVEDLQFEAFFGQGTRLTVV.

The rearrangement joins TRBV4-2 to TRBJ1-4, with D perhaps TRBD1 (5 bases). Trimming cost V 6 bases and J 2 bases, with 13 bases left between them. This CDR3 is 15 amino acids long. Germline-derived CDR1 and CDR2 are LGHNA and YNFKEQ. CDR3 protein: CASRGSTGTNEKLFF. DNA of the CDR3: TGTGCCAGCAGGGGTTCAACAGGCACTAATGAAAAACTGTTTTTT.

The genes are TRBV2 and TRBJ1-2; 9 nucleotides line up with TRBD1. The CDR3 is made up of 16 amino acids. V shed 2 bases and J 7 bases; nucleotides not matched to a gene: 11. Germline assignment: CDR1 SNHLY and CDR2 FYNNEI. The CDR3 loop reads CASSESGTGRLSGYTF. CDR3 bases: TGTGCCAGCAGTGAATCTGGGACAGGGAGGCTGAGTGGCTACACCTTC.

The chain recombines TRBV19 with TRBJ2-5; 8 bases are shared with TRBD1. The CDR3 is 16 amino acids. Germline trimming cut 4 bases from V and 0 bases from J; bases unmatched to any gene: 7. CDR1 LNHDA and CDR2 SQIVND come from the germline V gene (reference sequence). Here the CDR3 DNA reads TGTGCCAGTAGTACCAGGACAGGGAAGAACCAAGAGACCCAGTACTTC. It translates to CASSTRTGKNQETQYF.

The chain uses TRBV11-2 and TRBJ2-3; tentatively, D is TRBD2 (6 bases). CDR3 size: 14 residues. CDR1 and CDR2 from the germline V gene are SGHAT and FQNNGV. The ends were cut back, 8 bases at V and 12 bases at J, with 24 bases in the middle. As DNA, the CDR3 is TGTGCCAGCCTTAGTTCCGGCGGGACTCCAACTCAGTATTTT. Its translation: CASLSSGGTPTQYF.

The CDR3 DNA is TGTGCCAGCAGCTTGATGACAGGGGGAAGATGGACTGAAGCTTTCTTT. Protein product: CASSLMTGGRWTEAFF. The V call is TRBV5-6, the J call TRBJ1-1; 9 bases match TRBD1. The ends lost 1 base at V and 5 bases at J; junction bases unmatched: 9. Per germline, CDR1 SGHDT and CDR2 YYEEEE. The CDR3 contains 16 residues.

V and J are TRBV9 and TRBJ2-2, with a weak D call TRBD2 (5 bases). Germline loops: CDR1 SGDLS, CDR2 YYNGEE. V was pared by 0 bases and J by 1 base, with 7 bases between. CDR3 length: 15 residues. CDR3 coding DNA: TGTGCCAGCAGCGTAGTCGGGAAGAACACCGGGGAGCTGTTTTTT. Translating it yields CASSVVGKNTGELFF.